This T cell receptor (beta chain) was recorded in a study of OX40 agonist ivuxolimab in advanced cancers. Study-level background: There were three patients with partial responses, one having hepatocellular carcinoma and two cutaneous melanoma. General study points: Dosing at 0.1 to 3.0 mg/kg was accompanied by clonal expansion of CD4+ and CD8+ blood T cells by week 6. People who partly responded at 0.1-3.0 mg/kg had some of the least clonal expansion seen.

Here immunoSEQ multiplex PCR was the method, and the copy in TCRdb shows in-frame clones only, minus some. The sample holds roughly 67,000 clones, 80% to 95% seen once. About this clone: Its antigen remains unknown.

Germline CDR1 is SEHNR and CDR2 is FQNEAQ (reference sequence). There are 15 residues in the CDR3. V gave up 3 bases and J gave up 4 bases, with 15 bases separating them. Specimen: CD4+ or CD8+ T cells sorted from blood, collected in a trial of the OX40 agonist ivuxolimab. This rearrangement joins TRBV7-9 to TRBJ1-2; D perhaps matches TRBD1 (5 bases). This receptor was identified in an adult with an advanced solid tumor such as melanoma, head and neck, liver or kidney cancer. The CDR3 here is CASSLVGDDGYGYTF. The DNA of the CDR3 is TGTGCCAGCAGCTTGGTTGGGGACGACGGCTATGGCTACACCTTC.